This section outlines one TCR beta chain sequence together with its context. Its recognized antigen is unknown. Base-call qualities are not available, and no considerably larger clone is one nucleotide away. Receptor libraries were prepared by 5' RACE. Instrument used: Illumina HiSeq 2500. A second roughly 6 to 11 cycle PCR used a sample-barcoded 5' primer and a J-beta primer mix. Each TCR beta cDNA molecule received a unique molecular identifier from a template-switch 5' adaptor carrying 12 random nucleotides. At least 3 million CDR3-containing paired-end reads were obtained from each sample. First-strand cDNA was synthesized from all RNA with the Mint cDNA synthesis kit, primed by a TRBC-specific oligonucleotide. Following uracil-DNA glycosylase treatment, a first 18-cycle PCR with universal primers M1SS and BC2_uni_R was performed on all cDNA. Processing in the source paper ran as follows. Each sample was normalized by randomly selecting 1 million high-quality reads, each carrying a distinct molecular identifier. Reads sharing molecular identifiers were discarded rather than binned into consensus sequences. MiTCR, run with a Q25 quality threshold and the strictest error-elimination algorithm, handled CDR3 identification, clonotype clustering and error correction. A nonparametric unseen species model with Euler transformation was used to estimate lower-bound total TCR beta diversity. The public reads were reanalyzed by TCRdb: fastp trimming at Q25, MiXCR alignment, in-frame beta chains only. Records with the same CDR3 protein are collapsed into one entry carrying the most frequent genes and DNA. None of the V and J calls come from the authors' own analysis; TCRdb made them. The sample table holds about a million distinct CDR3 sequences, of which more than 30% were seen once. The top ten clones comprise 13% of the sample.

This entry belongs to a study of blood T cells in healthy people across ages (dated by TCRdb to 2015 to 2017). Background for the entire study: Template switching captured roughly one uniquely barcoded TCR beta cDNA molecule per two T cells in model experiments. Using deep sequencing normalized with unique cDNA molecular identifiers, the study measured how TCR beta repertoire diversity changes with age. Four age groups were formed from the donors: young (average approximately 15 years), middle-aged (around 40), aged (roughly 56) and long-lived (approximately 80). To avoid experimental bias, donors of different ages were spread randomly across the sequencing lanes. The study analyzed two additional independent replicas of 1 million unique cDNA reads from the same blood draw for two donors, one aged 18 to 30 and one aged 80 or older. Overall results and qualifications from the work: As age increased, observed TCR beta diversity per million T cells dropped in a roughly linear way, and a significant reduction was already evident by age about 40. Conclusive comparison of naive and antigen-experienced compartments was prevented by the profiling of bulk unsorted PBMCs. Estimates of total diversity based on one million sequenced T cells were regarded as lower bounds and as underestimates. The long-lived group showed more naive CD4+ T cells, fewer expanded clones and increased TCR diversity than the aged group, suggesting age selection. Because donor CMV infection status was unknown, age-related changes in expanded clonotypes were potentially confounded. A strong correlation was found between observed TCR beta diversity and the percentage of naive T cells measured by flow cytometry.

The approximately 39 donors, aged about 6 to 100 years, were systemically healthy Caucasian individuals from Russia. Ten milliliters of peripheral blood were drawn from each donor into EDTA-treated Vacutainer tubes. Ficoll-Paque density-gradient centrifugation was used to isolate PBMCs, with at least 6 million per sample. Trizol reagent was used to extract total RNA from the PBMCs, yielding at least 5.5 micrograms per sample. For every donor, an aliquot of PBMCs went through flow cytometry to measure the percentages of naive CD45RAhigh/CD27high T cells. V is clipped by 6 bases and J by 2 bases, and the sequence between their germline boundaries is 16 bases long. CDR1 SGHRS and CDR2 YFSETQ were looked up in the germline V gene. The CDR3 covers 15 residues, taking in both the cysteine and the phenylalanine. Only CDR3 DNA remains: 45 bases, in frame from the first base.

The chain links TRBV5-1 with TRBJ2-3; the D gene could be TRBD1 or TRBD2, each one agreeing over 5 bases. The sample was blood. The clonotype originates from a man in his late teens or twenties in good health. The CDR3 is CASTYAGANTDTQYF. The nucleotide sequence reads TGCGCCAGCACCTATGCCGGGGCTAACACAGATACGCAGTATTTT. The variable domain in full, with residues beyond the CDR3 obtained from the reference TRBV5-1 and TRBJ2-3 genes, is KAGVTQTPRYLIKTRGQQVTLSCSPISGHRSVSWYQQTPGQGLQFLFEYFSETQRNKGNFPGRFSGRQFSNSRSEMNVSTLELGDSALYLCASTYAGANTDTQYFGPGTRLTVL.